The clone carrying this TCR beta chain was detected only once. As yet, its antigen is unknown. Per the germline V gene, CDR1 is SEHNR and CDR2 is FQNEAQ (reference sequence). Between the trimmed V and J ends, which lost 5 bases and 6 bases, there was a span of 7 bases. The CDR3 length is 12 residues. The data belong to a study of cytotoxic CD8 clonotypes in ibrutinib-treated CLL. Across the whole study: The samples contained 250,000 to 300,000 productive templates on average. They also contained an average of about 94,000 productive rearrangements.

Using immunoSEQ multiplex PCR, the repertoire was profiled, and TCRdb retains in-frame clones only, with some absent. The repertoire consists of some 150,000 clones, with 70% to 80% occurring once and the leading ten covering less than 30%. Whole-study findings and limits: Patients showed higher baseline clonality than age-matched healthy donors, and it tracked circulating CD8+ T-cell counts. Progressing patients had sampling times that differed from those of sustained-remission patients. Clonality increased at ibrutinib response, then returned toward baseline at progression.

This clonotype was obtained from a human donor with chronic lymphocytic leukemia. The sample consisted of PBMCs, taken after 12 months of ibrutinib treatment. J is TRBJ2-2 and V is TRBV7-9, with D unclear. The CDR3 loop reads CASSRTAGELFF. In DNA, the CDR3 is TGTGCCAGCAGCAGAACGGCCGGGGAGCTGTTTTTT.